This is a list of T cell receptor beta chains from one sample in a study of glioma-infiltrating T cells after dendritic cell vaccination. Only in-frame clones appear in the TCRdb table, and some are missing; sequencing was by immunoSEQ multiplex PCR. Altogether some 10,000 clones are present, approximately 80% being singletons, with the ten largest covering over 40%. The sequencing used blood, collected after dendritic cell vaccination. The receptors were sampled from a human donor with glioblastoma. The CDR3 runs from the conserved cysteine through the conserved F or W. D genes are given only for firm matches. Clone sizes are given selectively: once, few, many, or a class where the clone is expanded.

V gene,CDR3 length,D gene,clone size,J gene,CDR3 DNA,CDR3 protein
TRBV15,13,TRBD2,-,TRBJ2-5,TGTGCCACCAGCATAGCGGGAGTGGAGACCCAGTACTTC,CATSIAGVETQYF
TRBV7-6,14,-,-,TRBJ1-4,TGTGCCAGCAGCTTAGTTCAGGGAGGCGAAAAACTGTTTTTT,CASSLVQGGEKLFF
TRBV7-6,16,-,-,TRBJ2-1,TGTGCCAGCAGCTTTTGGACAGAACCCTCAATTGGAGAGCAGTTCTTC,CASSFWTEPSIGEQFF
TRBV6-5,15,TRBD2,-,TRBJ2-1,TGTGCCAGCAAGCCAGCGGGGGCAGCCTACAATGAGCAGTTCTTC,CASKPAGAAYNEQFF
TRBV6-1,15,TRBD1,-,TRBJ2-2,TGTGCCAGCAGTGAAGGGACAGGGGGCGGCGGGGAGCTGTTTTTT,CASSEGTGGGGELFF
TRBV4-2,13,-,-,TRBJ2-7,TGTGCCAGCAGCCTCCCCCTAGGGAGCGAGCAGTACTTC,CASSLPLGSEQYF
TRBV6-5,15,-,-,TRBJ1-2,TGTGCCAGCAGTTACGCCACAGGGTCGGGGGGTGGCTACACCTTC,CASSYATGSGGGYTF
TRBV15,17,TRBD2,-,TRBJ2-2,TGTGCCACCAGCAGAGATAGGAGACTAGCGGGCGGCGGGGAGCTGTTTTTT,CATSRDRRLAGGGELFF
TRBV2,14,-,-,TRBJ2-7,TGTGCCAGCAGCCGAGGTTCAGTCTCCTACGAGCAGTACTTC,CASSRGSVSYEQYF
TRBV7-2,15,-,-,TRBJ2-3,TGTGCCAGCAGCTTAATTGGCGGTAGCACAGATACGCAGTATTTT,CASSLIGGSTDTQYF
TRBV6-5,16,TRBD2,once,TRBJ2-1,TGTGCCAGCAGTTACATACGGACTAGCGGGACCGATGAGCAGTTCTTC,CASSYIRTSGTDEQFF
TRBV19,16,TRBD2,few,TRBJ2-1,TGTGCCAGTAGTATCCTAGCGGCCAGCTCCTACAATGAGCAGTTCTTC,CASSILAASSYNEQFF
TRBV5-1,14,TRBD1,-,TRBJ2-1,TGCGCCAGCAGCTTGGTTGGACAGGGATCAGAGCAGTTCTTC,CASSLVGQGSEQFF
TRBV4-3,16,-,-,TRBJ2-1,TGCGCCAGCAGCCGACTGGCCCCAGAGGGTTACAATGAGCAGTTCTTC,CASSRLAPEGYNEQFF
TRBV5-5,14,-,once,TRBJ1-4,TGTGCCAGCAGCTGGGGGGTAACTAATGAAAAACTGTTTTTT,CASSWGVTNEKLFF
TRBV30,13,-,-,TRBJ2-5,TGTGCCTGGAGTTTGTCAGACAAAGAGACCCAGTACTTC,CAWSLSDKETQYF
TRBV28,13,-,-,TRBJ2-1,TGTGCCAGCAGTTTGGAGGGAGGACTTGAGCAGTTCTTC,CASSLEGGLEQFF
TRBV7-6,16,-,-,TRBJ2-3,TGTGCCAGCAGCAGACACCTAGCGACTAGCACAGATACGCAGTATTTT,CASSRHLATSTDTQYF
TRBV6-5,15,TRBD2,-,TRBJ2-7,TGTGCCAGCAGGCCTAGCGGGGGGTCCTCCTACGAGCAGTACTTC,CASRPSGGSSYEQYF
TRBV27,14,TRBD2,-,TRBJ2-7,TGTGCCAGCAGTTTAACCGAGGCGGGGGTCGAGCAGTACTTC,CASSLTEAGVEQYF
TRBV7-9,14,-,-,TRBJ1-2,TGTGCCAGCAGCTTAGGGGCGGGAAACTATGGCTACACCTTC,CASSLGAGNYGYTF
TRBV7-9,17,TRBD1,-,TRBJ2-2,TGTGCCAGCAGCCATCCAGTCGGGACAGGGGACACCGGGGAGCTGTTTTTT,CASSHPVGTGDTGELFF
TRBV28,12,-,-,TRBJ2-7,TGTGCCAGCATTGGAGTTTCCTACGAGCAGTACTTC,CASIGVSYEQYF